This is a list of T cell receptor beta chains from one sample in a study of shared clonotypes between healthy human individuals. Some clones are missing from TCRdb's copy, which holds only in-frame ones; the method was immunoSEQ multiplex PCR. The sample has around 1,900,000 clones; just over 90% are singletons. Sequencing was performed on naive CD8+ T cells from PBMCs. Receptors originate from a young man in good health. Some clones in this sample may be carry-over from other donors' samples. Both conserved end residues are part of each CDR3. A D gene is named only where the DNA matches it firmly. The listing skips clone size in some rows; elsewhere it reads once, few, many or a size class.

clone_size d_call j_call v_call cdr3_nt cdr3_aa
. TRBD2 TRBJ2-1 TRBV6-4 TGTGCCAGCAGCAGACTAGCGGGGTACAATGAGCAGTTCTTC CASSRLAGYNEQFF
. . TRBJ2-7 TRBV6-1 TGTGCCAGCAGTGAATGGCAGGTAGGACCCTACGAGCAGTACTTC CASSEWQVGPYEQYF
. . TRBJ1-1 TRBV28 TGTGCCAGCAGTTTGTACAGTTCGCCAAAAGCTTTCTTT CASSLYSSPKAFF
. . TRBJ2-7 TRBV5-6 TGTGCCAGCAGCTTCGGCAGGAGCTCCTACGAGCAGTACTTC CASSFGRSSYEQYF
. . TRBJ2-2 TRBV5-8 TGTGCCAGCAGCACGACCGGGGAGCTGTTTTTT CASSTTGELFF
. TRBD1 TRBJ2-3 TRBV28 TGTGCCAGCAGTTTCGACAGGGTTAAAACAGATACGCAGTATTTT CASSFDRVKTDTQYF
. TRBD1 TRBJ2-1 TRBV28 TGTGCCAGCAGTTTTGAACAGGGGGCCGAGAGTGAGCAGTTCTTC CASSFEQGAESEQFF
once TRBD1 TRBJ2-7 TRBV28 TGTGCCAGCAGTGACAGGGGAGCCTCCTACGAGCAGTACTTC CASSDRGASYEQYF
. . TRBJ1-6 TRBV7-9 TGTGCCAGTAGGGGAAACAATTCACCCCTCCACTTT CASRGNNSPLHF
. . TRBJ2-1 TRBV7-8 TGTGCCAGCAGCTGGGGCCATGAGCAGTTCTTC CASSWGHEQFF
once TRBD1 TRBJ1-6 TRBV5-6 TGTGCCAGCAGCTTGCCAGGGGGCTCTTCACCCCTCCACTTT CASSLPGGSSPLHF
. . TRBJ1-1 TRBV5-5 TGTGCCAGCAGCCCGGATGGGACACCGTATGATCCAGCTTTCTTT CASSPDGTPYDPAFF
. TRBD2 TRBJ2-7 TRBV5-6 TGTGCCAGCAGCTTAGGGAGCGGGGGCGAGCAGTACTTC CASSLGSGGEQYF
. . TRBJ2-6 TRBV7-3 TGTGCCAGCAGCTTAACCAATCTAGAGTACAGGGCTGGGGCCAACGTCCTGACTTTC CASSLTNLEYRAGANVLTF
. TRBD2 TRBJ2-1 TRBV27 TGTGCCAGCAGTTTATCCCTCAGACTAGCGGGGTACAATGAGCAGTTCTTC CASSLSLRLAGYNEQFF
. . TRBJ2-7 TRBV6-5 TGTGCCAGCAGTTACTCGACGGGCGCTACCACCTACGAGCAGTACTTC CASSYSTGATTYEQYF
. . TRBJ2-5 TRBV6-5 TGTGCCAGCAGTTACTATGAGGGAGCGGCCCAAGAGACCCAGTACTTC CASSYYEGAAQETQYF
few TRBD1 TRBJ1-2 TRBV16 TGTGCCAGCAGCCACCCTACAGGGGGAGTCGGCTACACCTTC CASSHPTGGVGYTF
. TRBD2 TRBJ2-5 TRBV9 TGTGCCAGCAGCCCCGGGGGGACAGAGACCCAGTACTTC CASSPGGTETQYF
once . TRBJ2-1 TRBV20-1 TGCAGTGCTAGTTCGTACAATGAGCAGTTCTTC CSASSYNEQFF
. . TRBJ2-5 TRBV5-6 TGTGCCAGCAGCCCCGGGATCGCGGAGACCCAGTACTTC CASSPGIAETQYF
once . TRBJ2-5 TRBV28 TGTGCCAGCGGAATTAGCGTCCGGCAGACCCAGTACTTC CASGISVRQTQYF
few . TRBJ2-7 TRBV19 TGTGCCAGTAGCCACGGGACCGTTAGTTCGGAGCAGTACTTC CASSHGTVSSEQYF
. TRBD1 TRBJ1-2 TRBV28 TGTGCCAGCAGTTTTTTGAGGGACAGTGACTACACCTTC CASSFLRDSDYTF
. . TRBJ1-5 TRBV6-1 TGTGCCAGCATTTTTGGGGGGATAGGTCAGCCCCAGCATTTT CASIFGGIGQPQHF